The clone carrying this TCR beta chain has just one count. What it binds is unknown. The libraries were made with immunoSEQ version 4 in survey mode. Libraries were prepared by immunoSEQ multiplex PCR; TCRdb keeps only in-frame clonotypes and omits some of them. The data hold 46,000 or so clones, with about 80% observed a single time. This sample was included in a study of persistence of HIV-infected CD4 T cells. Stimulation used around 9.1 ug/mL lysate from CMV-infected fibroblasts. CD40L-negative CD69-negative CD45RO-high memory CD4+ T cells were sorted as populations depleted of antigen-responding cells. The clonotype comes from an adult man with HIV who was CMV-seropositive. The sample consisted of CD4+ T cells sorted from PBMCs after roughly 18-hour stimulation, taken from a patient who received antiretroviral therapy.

As DNA, the CDR3 is TGCGCCAGCATACCGTCAGGGAGCTCTGGGGCCAACGTCCTGACTTTC. Translated: CASIPSGSSGANVLTF. This chain joins TRBV10-2 and TRBJ2-6; either TRBD1 or TRBD2 may supply D (5 bases each). Germline V CDR1 and CDR2: WSHSY, SAAADI. V was trimmed by 7 bases and J by 0 bases, leaving 13 bases between them. The CDR3 totals 16 residues.